This is a list of T cell receptor beta chains from one sample in a study of beta chain features in type 1 diabetes. Measured with immunoSEQ multiplex PCR; TCRdb has only the in-frame clones, and not every one. The data hold almost 350,000 clones, with 7% to 9% observed a single time. The sequencing input was central memory CD4+ T cells from blood. Receptor source: a young woman in good health. The CDR3 runs from the conserved cysteine through the conserved F or W. The D gene is left open where the match is weak. Size tells how often a clone was seen (once, few, many) or the class of an expanded clone, and some rows leave it out.

DNA | CDR3 | J | V | size | D
TGCGCCAGCAGCTTGGCCGAAGGACCATACGAGCAGTACTTC | CASSLAEGPYEQYF | TRBJ2-7 | TRBV5-1 | many | -
TGCAGCGCCGGGACAGGGGCCTGGGGGGAGCAGTTCTTC | CSAGTGAWGEQFF | TRBJ2-1 | TRBV29-1 | - | TRBD1
TGTGCCAGCAGCTTGCCAGGGAGTCAAGCAGATACGCAGTATTTT | CASSLPGSQADTQYF | TRBJ2-3 | TRBV5-4 | - | -
TGTGCCAGCAGCTTGGTCGCGGGAAACTATGGCTACACCTTC | CASSLVAGNYGYTF | TRBJ1-2 | TRBV5-5 | few | -
TGTGCCAGCAGCCAAGATTGGAGTCAGCCCCAGCATTTT | CASSQDWSQPQHF | TRBJ1-5 | TRBV14 | many | -
TGTGCCAGCAGTGAATCCCACGACCCGGCTTTCTTT | CASSESHDPAFF | TRBJ1-1 | TRBV25-1 | few | -
TGTGCCAGCAGTTTGGGTGGGAGCGTCCGAGGCGAGCAGTACTTC | CASSLGGSVRGEQYF | TRBJ2-7 | TRBV28 | - | -
TGTGCCAGCAGCTTAGAATTAGGACTAACAACGCAGTATTTT | CASSLELGLTTQYF | TRBJ2-3 | TRBV11-2 | few | -
TGTGCCAGCAGCCAAGACAGGAACTATGGCTACACCTTC | CASSQDRNYGYTF | TRBJ1-2 | TRBV4-2 | - | -
TGTGCCAGTAGTATAGCCCGTGACACCGGGGAGCTGTTTTTT | CASSIARDTGELFF | TRBJ2-2 | TRBV19 | few | -
TGTGCCAGCGCTGCCGGGACAGGGCGTACCGGGGAGCTGTTTTTT | CASAAGTGRTGELFF | TRBJ2-2 | TRBV27 | few | TRBD1
TGTGCCAGCAGCCCCCTAACCTACGAGCAGTACTTC | CASSPLTYEQYF | TRBJ2-7 | TRBV7-9 | few | -
TGTGCCAGCAGCTTTCTCAGTTCTGTTTGGGGCACTGAAGCTTTCTTT | CASSFLSSVWGTEAFF | TRBJ1-1 | TRBV5-4 | - | -
TGTGCCAGCAGTGAGGGACTAGAGGGTTCAGATACGCAGTATTTT | CASSEGLEGSDTQYF | TRBJ2-3 | TRBV2 | - | TRBD2
TGCGCCAGCAGCCCACCCTGGGCGGGGGGGCGCCCCGGGGAGCTGTTTTTT | CASSPPWAGGRPGELFF | TRBJ2-2 | TRBV4-3 | few | TRBD2
TGTGCCAGCAGTTCTTGGGGACAGATGAACTACGAGCAGTACTTC | CASSSWGQMNYEQYF | TRBJ2-7 | TRBV28 | few | TRBD1
TGTGCCAGCAGTTCCCGCGGGGGGCTAGACGAGCAGTACTTC | CASSSRGGLDEQYF | TRBJ2-7 | TRBV6-5 | - | TRBD2
TGTGCCAGCAGCTTAGCGGGCGGGAGCATGAACATTCAGTACTTC | CASSLAGGSMNIQYF | TRBJ2-4 | TRBV7-2 | - | TRBD2
TGTGCCAGCAGCTCCGACTTGAAAGAGGAAAAACTGTTTTTT | CASSSDLKEEKLFF | TRBJ1-4 | TRBV5-4 | many | -
TGTGCCAGCAGCCCCCCGGCCGGTGGTGAGCAGTACTTC | CASSPPAGGEQYF | TRBJ2-7 | TRBV13 | few | -
TGCGCCAGTCAACGGACTGGGTACTCTGGGGCCAACGTCCTGACTTTC | CASQRTGYSGANVLTF | TRBJ2-6 | TRBV5-1 | few | -
TGCGCCAGCAGCCCAGGAGGGGGGCGAGGCACTGAAGCTTTCTTT | CASSPGGGRGTEAFF | TRBJ1-1 | TRBV5-1 | - | -
TGCGCCAGCAGCTTGGAGGGGAACTCCTACAATGAGCAGTTCTTC | CASSLEGNSYNEQFF | TRBJ2-1 | TRBV5-1 | once | -
TGTGCCAGCCCCGGTAATCGGACAGGGGGCCGTGAGACCCAGTACTTC | CASPGNRTGGRETQYF | TRBJ2-5 | TRBV21-1 | - | -
TGCAGCGTCTTGGGACTAGCGGGAAATTACAATGAGCAGTTCTTC | CSVLGLAGNYNEQFF | TRBJ2-1 | TRBV29-1 | - | TRBD2
TGTGCCAGCAGTTCCCCGGGACTTTTTCCCGAGCAGTACTTC | CASSSPGLFPEQYF | TRBJ2-7 | TRBV28 | many | -
TGTGCCAGCAGCAAATCCCCCCGGAACCAAGAGACCCAGTACTTC | CASSKSPRNQETQYF | TRBJ2-5 | TRBV21-1 | few | -
TGTGCCAGCAGGATCGCCGGACAGAAATACAATGAGCAGTTCTTC | CASRIAGQKYNEQFF | TRBJ2-1 | TRBV6-1 | few | -
TGTGCCAGCAGCTTGTCCCAGACACAGGGTCAAGCTTTCTTT | CASSLSQTQGQAFF | TRBJ1-1 | TRBV5-8 | few | -
TGTGCCAGCAGCGGACAGCTGGAAGGGAGTACGCAGTATTTT | CASSGQLEGSTQYF | TRBJ2-3 | TRBV5-4 | - | -
TGTGCCAGCAATAGTCGGGGACAGGGGAATCAGCCCCAGCATTTT | CASNSRGQGNQPQHF | TRBJ1-5 | TRBV9 | many | TRBD1
TGCGCCAGCAGCATAAACCCGGGACAGAGTGAATACGAGCAGTACTTC | CASSINPGQSEYEQYF | TRBJ2-7 | TRBV5-1 | few | TRBD1
TGCGCCAGCAGCCAAGACACACGGAGGGTTACCGGGGAGCTGTTTTTT | CASSQDTRRVTGELFF | TRBJ2-2 | TRBV4-1 | few | -
TGTGCCAGCAGTTTATATCAGGGGAGGAACAATGAGCAGTTCTTC | CASSLYQGRNNEQFF | TRBJ2-1 | TRBV27 | - | -
TGTGCCAGCTCACCCCAACAGGGGAACGAGCAGTACTTC | CASSPQQGNEQYF | TRBJ2-7 | TRBV18 | - | TRBD1
TGCGCCAGCAGCCAAGATAGCCCCAGGTTAACCTCTGGGGCCAACGTCCTGACTTTC | CASSQDSPRLTSGANVLTF | TRBJ2-6 | TRBV4-1 | few | -
TGTGCCAGCAGTCGCGGGACAGGGGCTGGAAACACCATATATTTT | CASSRGTGAGNTIYF | TRBJ1-3 | TRBV28 | many | TRBD1
TGCGCCAGCAGTGCTGACAGGGGGTACGAGCAGTACTTC | CASSADRGYEQYF | TRBJ2-7 | TRBV10-2 | - | TRBD1
TGTGCCAGCAGTTTTCTTACTACCCAAGAGACCCAGTACTTC | CASSFLTTQETQYF | TRBJ2-5 | TRBV28 | few | -
TGTGCCAGCAGCTTAGATCCGGGACTAGCAGTGCAGTTCTTC | CASSLDPGLAVQFF | TRBJ2-1 | TRBV7-2 | few | TRBD2